This is a list of T cell receptor beta chains from one sample in a study of breast tumors, draining lymph nodes, adjacent tissues. In TCRdb, the multiplex PCR reads were re-called with MiXCR into one record per CDR3 protein. The sample records more than 10,000 distinct CDR3 sequences, 50% being singletons. Sequencing was performed on tumor-adjacent breast tissue. These receptors came from a female donor with breast cancer. Some clones in this sample may be carry-over from other donors' samples. The conserved cysteine and the conserved F or W are not part of the CDR3 here. A D gene is named only where the DNA matches it firmly.

J: TRBJ2-5
length: 13
V: TRBV5-6
D: TRBD2
CDR3: ASSTAGLVSETQY

J: TRBJ2-5
length: 12
V: TRBV5-1
D: .
CDR3: ASKPGGRKETQY

J: TRBJ1-2
length: 10
V: TRBV2
D: .
CDR3: ASSAALYGYT

J: TRBJ2-5
length: 12
V: TRBV6-2/TRBV6-3
D: TRBD2
CDR3: ASSYWSGGETQY

J: TRBJ2-5
length: 17
V: TRBV3-1
D: TRBD1
CDR3: ASSQSGTGGPWGGETQY

J: TRBJ2-1
length: 16
V: TRBV13
D: TRBD2
CDR3: ASSLPLAGGKNKGEQF

J: TRBJ1-5
length: 12
V: TRBV10-2
D: .
CDR3: ASSDRWVKQPQH

J: TRBJ2-1
length: 11
V: TRBV29-1
D: .
CDR3: SVDFSRGDEQF

J: TRBJ1-6
length: 15
V: TRBV11-3
D: TRBD1
CDR3: ASSGMDRGSYNSPLH

J: TRBJ1-5
length: 10
V: TRBV10-2
D: .
CDR3: ASSESAGPQH

J: TRBJ2-3
length: 17
V: TRBV7-9
D: TRBD2
CDR3: ASSLTTSGGSLSTDTQY

J: TRBJ2-6
length: 11
V: TRBV6-1
D: .
CDR3: ASRWGGANVLT

J: TRBJ2-5
length: 13
V: TRBV19
D: .
CDR3: ASSGPPRALGTQY

J: TRBJ1-2
length: 14
V: TRBV7-9
D: TRBD1
CDR3: ASSLGGSGQSYGYT

J: TRBJ2-7
length: 12
V: TRBV19
D: TRBD1
CDR3: ASSITGGIYEQY